The 28 T cell receptor beta chains presented below share a single source sample, sequenced in a study of regulatory T cells in long-lasting Graves disease. The time point was: newly diagnosed GD, antithyroid drugs for less than 3 months. Scientists built the TCR library using RNA that was extracted from PBMCs. Arm-PCR of CDR3 regions and iRepertoire HTBI primers were used to build TCR beta libraries. TCRdb fed the multiplex PCR reads into MiXCR, producing one record per CDR3 protein. The table shows almost 450,000 distinct CDR3 sequences, with about 15% occurring only once. The same specimen was also included in a second study, on T cells in Graves' hyperthyroidism and ophthalmopathy.

The sequences come from peripheral blood mononuclear cells (PBMCs), collected at new diagnosis, from a patient treated with antithyroid drugs. The receptor set was obtained from a woman under 40 with Graves disease.

This clonotype was recorded at least ten times. The chain uses TRBV12-3 or TRBV12-4 and TRBJ1-1, with TRBD1 as a possible D gene (6 bases). The CDR3 contains 16 residues. Trimming pared 4 bases from V and 3 bases from J, leaving 18 bases between. For the CDR3, the DNA is TGTGCCAGCAGTTCCCTAGTAGGGGGTGGGCACACTGAAGCTTTCTTT. Translating gives CASSSLVGGGHTEAFF.

On this clonotype itself: A clone one base away is much larger, so this may be a read error. The conserved phenylalanine or tryptophan is not found at the CDR3 terminus, so this likely reflects a read error. This chain uses TRBV7-2 with TRBJ1-1; D uncertain. Trimming took off 6 bases at V and 1 base at J, with 12 bases between the two ends. The CDR3 is 14 amino acids. Germline V gene lookup returns CDR1 SGHTA and CDR2 FQGNSA. CDR3 sequence (DNA): TGTGCCAGCAGGTTGGGAGGCTGGAACACTGAAGCTTTCTCT. It yields the protein CASRLGGWNTEAFS.

To note about this clonotype: This sequence is one base from a far larger clone and is likely a read error. Without the conserved terminal phenylalanine or tryptophan, this CDR3 likely stems from a read error. The chain carries TRBV2 and TRBJ2-5; no firm D call. The J call is doubtful: the DNA matches TRBJ2-1 better. CDR1 SNHLY and CDR2 FYNNEI come from the germline V gene. There are 13 residues in the CDR3. The CDR3 nucleotides read TGTGCCAGCCAACTCTACCCGGGCAATGAGCAGTTCCTC. The encoded protein is CASQLYPGNEQFL.

This clonotype was seen many times. V is TRBV2 and J is TRBJ2-1; possibly TRBD1 or TRBD2 for D (5 bases each). The CDR3 has 13 residues. The V end lost 6 bases, the J end lost 14 bases, and 20 bases lay between the germline ends. Per germline, CDR1 SNHLY and CDR2 FYNNEI. The CDR3 region has the DNA TGTGCCAGCAGCGCCGGACCCAGGGAGCGAGAGTTCTTC. It specifies CASSAGPREREFF. The variable domain in full, with the rest retrieved from reference TRBV2 and TRBJ2-1, is EPEVTQTPSHQVTQMGQEVILRCVPISNHLYFYWYRQILGQKVEFLVSFYNNEISEKSEIFDDQFSVERPDGSNFTLKIRSTKLEDSAMYFCASSAGPREREFFGPGTRLTVL.

This clonotype appeared many times. This chain uses TRBV18 with TRBJ2-2; D might be TRBD2 (5 bases). Per the germline V gene, CDR1 is KGHSH and CDR2 is LQKENI. The germline V and J ends were trimmed by 6 bases and 1 base, with 9 bases remaining between them. The CDR3 length is 14 residues. The CDR3 DNA follows: TGTGCCAGCTCTCGGACTGTGAACACCGGGGAGCTGTTTTTT. Amino acid sequence: CASSRTVNTGELFF.

Worth noting for this clonotype: This sequence may be a read error, since a much larger clone differs from it by one base. J is TRBJ1-1 and V is TRBV27, with TRBD1 matching 7 bases. The CDR3 is 15 residues long. Germline lookup yields CDR1 MNHEY and CDR2 SMNVEV (reference sequence). This CDR3 is CAGSLRGGEDTEAFF. The CDR3 DNA follows: TGTGCCGGCAGTTTAAGAGGGGGCGAGGACACTGAAGCTTTCTTT.

Comments on this clonotype: A far larger clone is one base from this, pointing to a likely read error. V gene TRBV7-8 combines with J gene TRBJ2-7; 9 bases agree with TRBD2. V shed 1 base and J 5 bases; nucleotides not matched to a gene: 6. This CDR3 has 15 amino acids. Germline assignment: CDR1 SGHVS and CDR2 FQNEAQ. DNA for the CDR3: TGTGCCAGCAGCTTAGACGCGCGGGAGGGCAACGAGCAGTACTTC. Protein sequence: CASSLDAREGNEQYF.

This clonotype has just a few counts. CDR3 sequence: CASSSALSRGRADTQYF. The DNA of the CDR3 is TGTGCCAGCAGCTCGGCGTTGTCTAGGGGGCGGGCAGATACGCAGTATTTT. The V gene is TRBV7-2, the J gene TRBJ2-3, with 7 bases fitting TRBD1. Losses at the gene ends were 4 bases for V and 4 bases for J; bases not matched to a gene: 14. The length of the CDR3 is 17 residues. Looked up from germline, CDR1 is SGHTA and CDR2 is FQGNSA.

The table lists this clonotype with a few counts. The rearrangement links TRBV10-3 to TRBJ2-7, with D possibly called TRBD1 or TRBD2 (6 bases each). This CDR3 is 15 amino acids long. V was pared by 4 bases and J by 1 base, with 14 bases between. The germline V gene has CDR1 ENHRY and CDR2 SYGVKD. CDR3 coding DNA: TGTGCCATCAGTGGGTCGCGGGACAAATCCTACGAGCAGTACTTC. Its translation is CAISGSRDKSYEQYF.

Ten or more counts support this clonotype. V gene TRBV7-9 combines with J gene TRBJ2-1; no firm D call. CDR3 length: 16 amino acids. CDR1 and CDR2 (germline): SEHNR, FQNEAQ (reference sequence). The V gene lost 2 bases and the J gene lost 5 bases, with 16 bases spanning the gap. The CDR3 bases are TGTGCCAGCAGCTTATTACGTGGAGTACCAGACAATGAGCAGTTCTTC. Protein: CASSLLRGVPDNEQFF.

This clonotype was observed a few times. The rearrangement joins TRBV7-2 to TRBJ2-5; TRBD2 agrees at 10 bases. The CDR3 is made up of 16 amino acids. J was trimmed by 0 bases and V by 1 base; bases with no gene match: 2. The V gene's germline CDR1 is SGHTA and CDR2 FQGNSA. Here the CDR3 reads CASSLVSGGYQETQYF. CDR3 coding DNA: TGTGCCAGCAGCTTAGTTAGCGGGGGGTACCAAGAGACCCAGTACTTC.

This clonotype was recorded at least ten times. J is TRBJ2-3 and V is TRBV20-1; unclear D gene. Trimming cost V 0 bases and J 3 bases, with 13 bases left between them. The CDR3 totals 15 residues. From germline, CDR1 is DFQATT and CDR2 SNEGSKA (reference sequence). The chain's CDR3 is CSARDPTVATDTQYF. CDR3 coding DNA: TGCAGTGCTAGAGATCCAACGGTGGCTACAGATACGCAGTATTTT.

This clonotype was observed at least ten times. The gene calls are TRBV20-1 and TRBJ1-6; D is uncertain. The germline gives CDR1 DFQATT, CDR2 SNEGSKA (reference sequence). Trimming stripped 7 bases from V and 0 bases from J, with 7 bases between. The CDR3 sequence is 13 residues long. The chain's CDR3 is CSGQTSYNSPLHF. CDR3 DNA: TGCAGTGGTCAGACCTCCTATAATTCACCCCTCCACTTT.

This clonotype has at least ten counts. The chain links TRBV28 to TRBJ1-1; D is unresolved. Trimming shortened V by 1 base and J by 3 bases, and 3 bases separated the two germline ends. The length of the CDR3 is 12 residues. Germline V gene sequence: CDR1 MDHEN, CDR2 SYDVKM. CDR3 DNA: TGTGCCAGCAGTTTATCTGACACTGAAGCTTTCTTT. Amino acids: CASSLSDTEAFF.

This clonotype was counted at least ten times. J is TRBJ1-1 and V is TRBV19; tentative D call: TRBD1 (5 bases). Trimming left V 3 bases short and J 4 bases short, with 24 bases between. This CDR3 contains 18 residues. The germline CDR1 and CDR2 sequences are LNHDA and SQIVND (reference sequence). CDR3 region: CASSIRWLGVEMGTEAFF. CDR3 bases: TGTGCCAGTAGTATCCGGTGGTTGGGGGTCGAGATGGGCACTGAAGCTTTCTTT.

This clonotype has a count of ten or more. The chain is built from TRBV4-1 and TRBJ2-7, with D uncertain. The V and J ends lost 0 bases and 3 bases respectively, with 15 bases between them. This CDR3 has 16 residues. In germline, CDR1 is MGHRA, CDR2 YSYEKL. This chain's CDR3 is CASSQEDPAYHYEQYF. Written as DNA, the CDR3 is TGCGCCAGCAGCCAAGAGGACCCGGCCTACCACTACGAGCAGTACTTC.

This clonotype was observed at least ten times. This sequence joins TRBV11-2 and TRBJ2-5; D unresolved. Germline V gives CDR1 SGHAT, CDR2 FQNNGV. The ends were cut back, 6 bases at V and 5 bases at J, with 7 bases in the middle. CDR3 size: 11 residues. CDR3 residues: CASSSSETQYF. CDR3 nucleotides: TGTGCCAGCAGTAGTTCGGAGACCCAGTACTTC.

In this sample, this clonotype turned up many times. V gene TRBV3-1 combines with J gene TRBJ1-2, with D unresolved. CDR1 is LGHDT, CDR2 YNNKEL, per germline (reference sequence). V shed 1 base and J shed 8 bases, with 11 bases lying between them. The CDR3 loop spans 13 amino acids. The CDR3 protein is CASSQAGAGGYTF. The CDR3 DNA sequence: TGTGCCAGCAGCCAAGCTGGAGCTGGCGGCTACACCTTC.

This clonotype was recorded at least ten times. V gene TRBV7-9 combines with J gene TRBJ2-5; D is ambiguous. Trimming removed 3 bases at V and 0 bases at J, with 8 bases between. CDR1 and CDR2 from the germline V gene are SEHNR and FQNEAQ (reference sequence). There are 14 residues in the CDR3. CDR3 amino acids: CASSFPPYQETQYF. CDR3 nucleotide sequence: TGTGCCAGCAGCTTTCCTCCGTACCAAGAGACCCAGTACTTC.

A note on this clonotype: A much more abundant neighbour one base away suggests this may be a read error. The chain links TRBV7-6 to TRBJ2-1, with D perhaps assigned TRBD1 or TRBD2 (7 bases each). CDR1 and CDR2 from the germline V gene are SGHVS and FNYEAQ. V was trimmed by 0 bases and J by 5 bases, leaving 17 bases between them. CDR3 length: 17 residues. This chain's CDR3 is CASSLAPAGGEHNEQFF. CDR3 sequence (DNA): TGTGCCAGCAGCTTAGCGCCCGCAGGGGGGGAGCACAATGAGCAGTTCTTC.

The table lists this clonotype with many counts. J is TRBJ2-7 and V is TRBV2, with unresolved D. Per the germline V gene, CDR1 is SNHLY and CDR2 is FYNNEI. V lost 6 bases to trimming and J lost 5 bases, with 8 bases between them. There are 11 residues in the CDR3. CDR3 coding DNA: TGTGCCAGCAGGGCAGGCCACGAGCAGTACTTC. Protein sequence: CASRAGHEQYF.

Regarding this clonotype: Because it lacks the conserved phenylalanine or tryptophan at the end, this CDR3 is likely a read error. This rearrangement joins TRBV18 to TRBJ2-7; no definite D call. CDR1 and CDR2 from the germline V gene are KGHSH and LQKENI. Trimming removed 3 bases at V and 2 bases at J, with 14 bases between. The CDR3 is 15 residues long. The CDR3 is CASSPMGMGTYEQYL. The CDR3 DNA sequence: TGTGCCAGCTCACCTATGGGGATGGGCACCTACGAGCAGTACCTC.

The sample holds many counts of this clonotype. The CDR3, as DNA: TGTGCCAGCAGTTTTTTAGGGGGCGGAACCGGGGAGCTGTTTTTT. This encodes CASSFLGGGTGELFF. V usage is TRBV12-3 or TRBV12-4 and J usage is TRBJ2-2; 7 bases are a match to TRBD1. This CDR3 region has 15 residues. J gave up 5 bases and V 3 bases, and 6 bases lay outside the gene matches.

This clonotype was counted ten times or more. V usage is TRBV6-5 and J usage is TRBJ1-2, with 7 bases matching TRBD1. Germline V gene data show CDR1 as MNHEY and CDR2 as SVGAGI. This CDR3 is built from 15 residues. Trimming at V came to 4 bases and at J to 2 bases, leaving 7 bases not matched to a gene. As DNA, the CDR3 is TGTGCCAGCAGTTCCCGGGACAGCGACAACTATGGCTACACCTTC. Encoded protein: CASSSRDSDNYGYTF.

As to this clonotype: This could be a read error, since a much larger clone is one nucleotide away. The chain recombines TRBV11-2 with TRBJ2-1; 7 bases are a match to TRBD2. This CDR3 region has 14 residues. CDR1 SGHAT and CDR2 FQNNGV come from the germline V gene. For the CDR3, the DNA is TGTGCCAGCAGCCCCTCTAGCGGCCCGAATGAGCAGCTCTTC. Translation: CASSPSSGPNEQLF. The whole variable domain, filled in from reference TRBV11-2 and TRBJ2-1, reads EAGVAQSPRYKIIEKRQSVAFWCNPISGHATLYWYQQILGQGPKLLIQFQNNGVVDDSQLPKDRFSAERLKGVDSTLKIQPAKLEDSAVYLCASSPSSGPNEQLFGPGTRLTVL.

As concerns this clonotype: A much more abundant neighbour one base away suggests this may be a read error. This chain uses TRBV28 with TRBJ1-2, with 8 bases lining up with TRBD1. CDR1 and CDR2 from the germline V gene are MDHEN and SYDVKM. There are 16 residues in the CDR3. DNA of the CDR3: TGTGTCAGCAGTTCCGGACAGGGAGGTCTGCGGAATGGCTACACCTTC. Translation: CVSSSGQGGLRNGYTF.

The chain joins TRBV13 to TRBJ2-2; D ambiguous. The CDR3 runs to 13 residues. The germline CDR1 and CDR2 sequences are PRHDT and FYEKMQ (reference sequence). V lost 5 bases to trimming and J lost 4 bases, with 8 bases between them. DNA for the CDR3: TGTGCCAGCAGCACCAGCACCACCGGGGAGCTGTTTTTT. Its translation: CASSTSTTGELFF. Supplemented by reference TRBV13 and TRBJ2-2, the full variable domain reads AAGVIQSPRHLIKEKRETATLKCYPIPRHDTVYWYQQGPGQDPQFLISFYEKMQSDKGSIPDRFSAQQFSDYHSELNMSSLELGDSALYFCASSTSTTGELFFGEGSRLTVL.

Many counts were recorded for this clonotype. CDR3 sequence reads: CASGVPTGTPRQYEQFF. Here the CDR3 DNA reads TGTGCCAGCGGTGTTCCAACCGGGACCCCACGTCAGTATGAGCAGTTCTTC. The chain joins TRBV28 to TRBJ2-1, with D possibly called TRBD1 or TRBD2 (5 bases each). Per germline, CDR1 MDHEN and CDR2 SYDVKM. The V gene lost 8 bases and the J gene lost 8 bases, with 28 bases spanning the gap. The length of the CDR3 is 17 residues.